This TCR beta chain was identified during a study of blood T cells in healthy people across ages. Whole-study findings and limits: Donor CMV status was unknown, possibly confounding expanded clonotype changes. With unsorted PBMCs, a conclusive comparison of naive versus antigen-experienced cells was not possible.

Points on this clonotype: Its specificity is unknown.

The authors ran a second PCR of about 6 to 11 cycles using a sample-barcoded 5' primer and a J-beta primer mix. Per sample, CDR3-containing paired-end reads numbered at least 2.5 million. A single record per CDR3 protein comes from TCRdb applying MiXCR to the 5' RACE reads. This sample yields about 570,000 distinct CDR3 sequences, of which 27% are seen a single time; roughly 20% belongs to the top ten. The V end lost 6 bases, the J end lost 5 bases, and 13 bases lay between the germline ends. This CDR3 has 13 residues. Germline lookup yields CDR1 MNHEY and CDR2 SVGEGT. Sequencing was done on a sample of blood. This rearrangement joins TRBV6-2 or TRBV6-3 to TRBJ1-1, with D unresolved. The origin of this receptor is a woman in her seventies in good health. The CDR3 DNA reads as TGTGCCAGCAGCAACTTACCCCGGACTGAAGCTTTCTTT. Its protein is CASSNLPRTEAFF.